This T cell receptor beta chain was recorded in a study of CD8+ T cells in alopecia areata. Study background: The study gave tofacitinib for 6 to 18 months, then 6 months off drug.

Study-wide results and limits: In scalp and blood, many expanded lesional clones persisted during tofacitinib.

Treatment described: oral pan-JAK inhibitor, 5-10 mg twice daily. Cell sorting was applied to PBMCs, and CD4+ and CD8+ T cells were collected. For this clone: Its antigen is unidentified.

Sequencing templates came from extracted RNA that was reverse transcribed into cDNA. Only in-frame clones appear in the TCRdb table, and some are missing; sequencing was by immunoSEQ multiplex PCR. The sample consists of 150,000 to 250,000 clones, more than 45% of them appearing once. Germline lookup yields CDR1 SGDLS and CDR2 YYNGEE. This CDR3 region has 16 residues. With 1 base clipped from V and 3 bases from J, the junction kept 8 bases outside the gene matches. The J gene is TRBJ2-5, the V gene TRBV9, with 8 nucleotides matching TRBD2. This TCR was sampled from a human donor with alopecia areata. Sequencing was performed on CD4+ T cells sorted from blood, taken at week 24, from a patient treated with tofacitinib. The CDR3 bases are TGTGCCAGCAGCGTACAAGCGGGGGCCTCCGAAGAGACCCAGTACTTC. Translating it yields CASSVQAGASEETQYF.